The TCR beta chain described here comes from a study of T cell clonality in common variable immunodeficiency. This clone was seen at least ten times. What it binds is unknown. The read falls 3 residues short of the CDR3 end, and the missing part is taken from the germline J gene. Findings and limits, study-wide: Fewer TCRbeta clones were shared among CVID subjects than controls.

Between the trimmed V and J ends, which lost 1 base and 9 bases, there was a span of 10 bases. Germline V CDR1 and CDR2: DFQATT, SNEGSKA (reference sequence). The CDR3 runs to 12 residues. Equal genomic DNA amounts from CVID and control samples were sequenced. The protocol was immunoSEQ multiplex PCR, while the TCRdb copy is restricted to in-frame clones and leaves out a portion. This sample carries about 34,000 clones and no singletons, and about 0.86% goes to the top ten. The chain couples TRBV20-1 to TRBJ2-1, with unresolved D. Sequenced input: peripheral blood mononuclear cells. This sequence originates from a person aged 18 to 75 in good health. Incomplete CDR3 DNA: TGCAGTGCTAGAGTAGGTTCAGGTGAG. Translated, it gives CSARVGSGE. The CDR3 in its entirety is CSARVGSGEQFF.